The 17 T cell receptor beta chains in this list originate from one sample, sequenced in a study of response to subunit inactivated influenza vaccine. Using its own MiXCR run on the RT-PCR reads, TCRdb lists one record per CDR3 protein. This sample carries some 540,000 distinct CDR3 sequences, approximately 22% of them seen once, and the ten largest clones take approximately 3%. This same sample was also part of a study on T cells expressing NK-cell markers. That investigation notes: For TCR beta, cDNA was produced by 5'RACE template switching with UMIs.

This specimen was CD4+ T cells sorted from PBMCs, taken approximately 13 days after vaccination. The receptors originated from a man over 45 who received an inactivated influenza vaccine.

This clonotype was found a few times. This chain joins TRBV6-2 or TRBV6-3 and TRBJ1-1; D is ambiguous. The CDR3 runs 13 residues. The V gene's germline CDR1 is MNHEY and CDR2 SVGEGT. Trimming shortened V by 0 bases and J by 6 bases, and 8 bases separated the two germline ends. In DNA form, the CDR3 reads TGTGCCAGCAGTTACTCTGGCCGACCTGAAGCTTTCTTT. Translation: CASSYSGRPEAFF.

There are a few counts of this clonotype. The V call is TRBV27, the J call TRBJ2-1; TRBD1 aligns across 9 bases. Unmatched junction bases numbered 7, after V lost 6 bases and J lost 4 bases. CDR1 and CDR2 from the germline V gene are MNHEY and SMNVEV (reference sequence). The CDR3 runs to 15 residues. The CDR3 nucleotides are TGTGCCAGCAGGCCCCCCGGACAGGGGTACAATGAGCAGTTCTTC. This codes for CASRPPGQGYNEQFF.

The gene calls are TRBV10-3 and TRBJ1-1; D is unresolved. Germline-derived CDR1 and CDR2 are ENHRY and SYGVKD. Trimming pared 3 bases from V and 3 bases from J, leaving 11 bases between. The CDR3 totals 14 residues. DNA for the CDR3: TGTGCCATCAGTGAACCGGGGAGGGACACTGAAGCTTTCTTT. Its translation is CAISEPGRDTEAFF.

The V gene is TRBV20-1, the J gene TRBJ2-7, with D maybe TRBD1 (7 bases). In germline, CDR1 is DFQATT, CDR2 SNEGSKA (reference sequence). V was cut by 2 bases and J by 7 bases, with 18 bases left in between. This CDR3 contains 14 residues. CDR3 bases: TGCAGTGCTAGATTGAGGGGGCCCGGGGGAGAGCAGTACTTC. It codes for CSARLRGPGGEQYF.

This clonotype has a handful of counts. The chain joins TRBV20-1 to TRBJ1-1; D remains unclear. Germline loops: CDR1 DFQATT, CDR2 SNEGSKA (reference sequence). This CDR3 is built from 12 residues. V shed 6 bases and J shed 5 bases, with 13 bases lying between them. The DNA for the CDR3 is TGCAGTGCCCCAGTCCGGGTGACTGAAGCTTTCTTT. Translation: CSAPVRVTEAFF.

The sample holds a few counts of this clonotype. This chain joins TRBV12-3 or TRBV12-4 and TRBJ1-1, with D hard to call. Trimming took off 5 bases at V and 0 bases at J, with 4 bases between the two ends. The CDR3 covers 12 residues. The CDR3 nucleotides are TGTGCCAGCAGTAACATGAACACTGAAGCTTTCTTT. Protein product: CASSNMNTEAFF.

This clonotype was seen only a few times. DNA of the CDR3: TGCAGTGCGGCAGGGCGGGTCCCTAACACAGATACGCAGTATTTT. Residues: CSAAGRVPNTDTQYF. The chain links TRBV20-1 to TRBJ2-3; possibly TRBD1 or TRBD2 for D (5 bases each). Trimming removed 6 bases at V and 2 bases at J, with 18 bases between. The germline CDR1 and CDR2 sequences are DFQATT and SNEGSKA (reference sequence). The CDR3 is made up of 15 amino acids.

Comment on this clonotype: Germline and junction disagree at one end, which may indicate a read error. The chain employs TRBV5-1 and TRBJ2-7; 13 positions match TRBD2. Germline V gives CDR1 SGHRS, CDR2 YFSETQ. The CDR3 runs 15 residues. CDR3 bases: TGCGCCAGCAGCTTGGAGATAGGGGGTACTAGCGGGAGGGCCTTC. Translating gives CASSLEIGGTSGRAF.

The chain carries TRBV6-2 or TRBV6-3 and TRBJ2-5; TRBD2 matches at 8 bases. V lost 4 bases and J lost 8; bases outside the gene matches: 9. Germline CDR1 and CDR2: MNHEY and SVGEGT. The CDR3 sequence is 14 residues long. CDR3 in DNA: TGTGCCAGCAGTTTCACTACTAGCGGCTTAACCCAGTACTTC. It is translated as CASSFTTSGLTQYF.

The sample holds a few counts of this clonotype. The CDR3 here is CSATGLAGRNEQFF. The DNA for the CDR3 is TGCAGTGCTACCGGACTAGCGGGACGCAATGAGCAGTTCTTC. The chain is built from TRBV20-1 and TRBJ2-1; the match to TRBD2 covers 12 bases. The V gene end was trimmed by 4 bases and the J gene end by 6 bases; junction bases not matched to a gene: 4. This CDR3 is 14 amino acids long. From germline, CDR1 is DFQATT and CDR2 SNEGSKA (reference sequence).

This clonotype occurred a few times. The chain uses TRBV29-1 and TRBJ1-1, with D hard to call. V lost 7 bases to trimming and J lost 1 base, with 10 bases between them. Per the germline V gene, CDR1 is SQVTM and CDR2 is ANQGSEA. The CDR3 has 12 residues. The CDR3 spells CSAGPQNTEAFF. CDR3 in DNA: TGCAGCGCAGGACCGCAGAACACTGAAGCTTTCTTT.

V usage is TRBV28 and J usage is TRBJ1-2; a weak D match, TRBD1 (6 bases). Trimming left V 2 bases short and J 13 bases short, with 14 bases between. Germline values: CDR1 MDHEN, CDR2 SYDVKM. The CDR3 is 12 residues long. For the CDR3, the DNA is TGTGCCAGCAGTTTACGTGACGGGGGCGGCACCTTC. Translated, it gives CASSLRDGGGTF.

The table lists this clonotype with many counts. The chain links TRBV2 to TRBJ2-1; D is unclear. CDR3 length equals 14 residues. Germline V lookup: CDR1 SNHLY, CDR2 FYNNEI. The V end lost 1 base, the J end lost 3 bases, and 7 bases lay between the germline ends. The DNA for the CDR3 is TGTGCCAGCAGTGAAGTTCAGAGCTACAATGAGCAGTTCTTC. It codes for CASSEVQSYNEQFF.

The rearrangement uses TRBV3-1 and TRBJ2-5; D gene ambiguous. Looked up from germline, CDR1 is LGHDT and CDR2 is YNNKEL (reference sequence). Trimming left V 3 bases short and J 5 bases short, with 13 bases between. The CDR3 has 14 residues. CDR3 residues: CASSHTAADETQYF. The DNA of the CDR3 is TGTGCCAGCAGCCACACCGCGGCGGATGAGACCCAGTACTTC.

This chain links TRBV11-2 with TRBJ2-5; 10 positions match TRBD2. V lost 5 bases, J lost 7 bases, and 7 bases stayed unmatched. This CDR3 contains 14 residues. CDR1 is SGHAT, CDR2 FQNNGV, per germline. The CDR3 loop reads CASSPSGGGVTQYF. The CDR3 DNA is TGTGCCAGCAGCCCAAGCGGGGGGGGTGTGACCCAGTACTTC. The variable domain in full, completed from reference TRBV11-2 and TRBJ2-5, reads EAGVAQSPRYKIIEKRQSVAFWCNPISGHATLYWYQQILGQGPKLLIQFQNNGVVDDSQLPKDRFSAERLKGVDSTLKIQPAKLEDSAVYLCASSPSGGGVTQYFGPGTRLLVL.

V is TRBV5-1 and J is TRBJ2-5, with D hard to call. CDR1 SGHRS and CDR2 YFSETQ come from the germline V gene. The CDR3 loop spans 14 amino acids. V lost 0 bases and J lost 5, with 11 bases in between. The CDR3 loop reads CASSLAATVETQYF. The CDR3 DNA reads TGCGCCAGCAGCTTGGCCGCCACCGTCGAGACCCAGTACTTC. The entire variable domain, with the rest obtained from reference TRBV5-1 and TRBJ2-5, is as follows: KAGVTQTPRYLIKTRGQQVTLSCSPISGHRSVSWYQQTPGQGLQFLFEYFSETQRNKGNFPGRFSGRQFSNSRSEMNVSTLELGDSALYLCASSLAATVETQYFGPGTRLLVL.

This clonotype was seen a handful of times. The gene calls are TRBV29-1 and TRBJ2-5, with D unclear. CDR1 and CDR2 (germline): SQVTM, ANQGSEA. The CDR3 has 13 residues. V was trimmed by 5 bases and J by 3 bases, leaving 13 bases between them. The CDR3 region is CSVQGRIKETQYF. The CDR3 region has the DNA TGCAGCGTTCAAGGACGGATTAAAGAGACCCAGTACTTC.